This T cell receptor beta chain was captured by sequencing in a study of OX40 agonist ivuxolimab in advanced cancers. Data came from immunoSEQ multiplex PCR; TCRdb stores just in-frame clones and leaves some out. The table shows over 85,000 clones, with more than 85% occurring only once. This TCR derives from an adult with an advanced solid tumor such as melanoma, head and neck, liver or kidney cancer. Sequenced material: CD4+ or CD8+ T cells sorted from blood, taken in a trial of the OX40 agonist ivuxolimab.

The CDR3 sequence: CASSLRQTSGGYNEQFF. CDR3 coding DNA: TGTGCCAGCAGTTTACGCCAGACTAGCGGGGGTTACAATGAGCAGTTCTTC. This chain joins TRBV27 and TRBJ2-1; 12 bases fit TRBD2. The CDR3 runs 17 residues. V shed 2 bases, J shed 4 bases, and the junction held 6 bases outside the gene matches. Germline V gives CDR1 MNHEY, CDR2 SMNVEV (reference sequence).